This T cell receptor (beta chain) emerged from a study of blood T cell repertoires in COVID-19. Whole-study context: Samples came from the United States, Italy and Spain, spanning acute and convalescent COVID-19. T cells, B-cell-depleted T cells, or PBMCs supplied cDNA or gDNA.

The V and J ends lost 4 bases and 3 bases, in that order; junction bases with no gene match: 8. CDR3 length: 15 amino acids. Germline CDR1 reads LGHDT; CDR2 reads YNNKEL (reference sequence). Authors' data handling: Estimates of nucleated cell counts were drawn from the amplification of reference gene primers. Only in-frame clones appear in the TCRdb table, and some are missing; sequencing was by immunoSEQ multiplex PCR. V and J calls plus clone size are reproduced from that table; the DNA served to infer D and trimming. The sample contains fewer than 200,000 clones, about 85% of which appear only once.

The TCR originated in a man in his fifties or sixties who had recovered from COVID-19. The V gene is TRBV3-1 (or the pseudogene TRBV3-2), the J gene TRBJ2-5, with 7 bases that match TRBD1. The sample was peripheral blood. The CDR3 DNA is TGTGCCAGCAGCCCCCCCGCAGGGGGAAAAGAGACCCAGTACTTC. This sequence encodes CASSPPAGGKETQYF.